These T cell receptor beta chains were read from a single sample in a study of T cell repertoires in cytomegalovirus infection. These receptors have no identified antigens. TCRdb redid the calling of the reads with MiXCR, one entry per CDR3 protein. The sample records around 77,000 distinct CDR3 sequences, 20% being singletons. Sequencing used CD8+ T cells from cultured PBMCs, obtained from culture after CMV antigen stimulation. The receptor source for this set is a human donor in good health (CMV status not recorded). Some clones in this sample may be carry-over from other donors' samples. Both conserved end residues are part of each CDR3. Each record gives: D gene, clone size, J gene, V gene, CDR3 protein, CDR3 DNA. A D gene is named only where the DNA matches it firmly. Clone size is shown for a subset of rows, as once, few, many or a class of expanded clone.

>TRBD2|.|TRBJ2-5|TRBV7-6
CASSLVAGGDPFQETQYF
TGTGCCAGCAGCTTAGTAGCGGGGGGGGACCCATTCCAAGAGACCCAGTACTTC
>.|.|TRBJ2-3|TRBV11-2
CASSFSTSTDTQYF
TGTGCCAGCAGCTTTAGTACTAGCACAGATACGCAGTATTTT
>.|few|TRBJ2-7|TRBV25-1
CASTRGYEQYF
TGTGCCAGCACTCGGGGTTACGAGCAGTACTTC
>.|few|TRBJ1-1|TRBV20-1
CSARGPDGGPNTEAFF
TGCAGTGCTAGAGGCCCCGACGGTGGGCCGAACACTGAAGCTTTCTTT
>.|few|TRBJ2-1|TRBV4-2
CASSQDLGAYNEQFF
TGTGCCAGCAGCCAAGACCTAGGGGCCTACAATGAGCAGTTCTTC
>.|few|TRBJ1-1|TRBV6-6
CASRDTEAFF
TGTGCCAGCAGAGACACTGAAGCTTTCTTT
>TRBD2|few|TRBJ2-1|TRBV7-2
CASSFPSGGTSYNEQFF
TGTGCCAGCAGCTTCCCTAGCGGGGGAACCTCCTACAATGAGCAGTTCTTC
>.|.|TRBJ1-1|TRBV7-2
CASTPGDSNTEAFF
TGTGCCAGCACCCCAGGGGATTCGAACACTGAAGCTTTCTTT
>.|.|TRBJ1-1|TRBV7-3
CASSLGGEEAFF
TGTGCCAGCAGCTTAGGTGGTGAAGAAGCTTTCTTT
>.|few|TRBJ2-1|TRBV7-9
CASCRGDAEQFF
TGTGCCAGCTGCAGGGGAGATGCTGAGCAGTTCTTC
>.|once|TRBJ2-7|TRBV5-6
CASSWGTSPYEQYF
TGTGCCAGCAGCTGGGGGACGTCTCCCTACGAGCAGTACTTC
>.|.|TRBJ2-7|TRBV28
CASRDLSYEQYF
TGTGCCAGCCGGGATCTGAGCTACGAGCAGTACTTC
>.|.|TRBJ1-1|TRBV7-9
CASSLAIENTEAFF
TGTGCCAGCAGCTTAGCGATAGAGAACACTGAAGCTTTCTTT
>.|once|TRBJ1-3|TRBV7-6
CASSLDFRTGNTIYF
TGTGCCAGCAGCTTAGATTTTCGGACAGGAAACACCATATATTTT
>.|few|TRBJ1-1|TRBV4-1
CASSHPPEGETEAFF
TGCGCCAGCAGCCATCCCCCTGAAGGGGAGACTGAAGCTTTCTTT
>TRBD2|.|TRBJ2-3|TRBV7-2
CASSRSGGEFGDTQYF
TGTGCCAGCAGCCGTAGCGGGGGGGAGTTCGGGGATACGCAGTATTTT
>.|.|TRBJ1-5|TRBV7-8
CASSLEGDQPQHF
TGTGCCAGCAGCTTAGAGGGGGATCAGCCCCAGCATTTT
>TRBD1|.|TRBJ2-7|TRBV7-8
CASSLSGGGPSYEQYF
TGTGCCAGCAGCTTATCAGGGGGCGGACCTTCCTACGAGCAGTACTTC
>TRBD1|few|TRBJ1-2|TRBV12-3/TRBV12-4
CASSLPGQGTYGYTF
TGTGCCAGCAGCCTACCGGGACAGGGGACCTATGGCTACACCTTC
>.|.|TRBJ1-1|TRBV10-3
CAIRLLTGEAFF
TGTGCCATCAGACTTTTGACAGGTGAAGCTTTCTTT
>.|many|TRBJ1-1|TRBV5-6
CASLGMNTEAFF
TGTGCCAGCTTAGGCATGAACACTGAAGCTTTCTTT
>.|.|TRBJ2-3|TRBV6-4
CASSAYTGTDTQYF
TGTGCCAGCAGTGCCTATACAGGCACAGATACGCAGTATTTT
>.|.|TRBJ2-3|TRBV27
CASSFGAIGTDTQYF
TGTGCCAGCAGTTTCGGGGCGATAGGTACAGATACGCAGTATTTT
>.|few|TRBJ1-1|TRBV4-3
CASSQDTPWGAFF
TGCGCCAGCAGCCAAGATACCCCCTGGGGGGCTTTCTTT
>.|few|TRBJ1-2|TRBV7-9
CASTDGVGREGYTF
TGTGCCAGCACCGACGGGGTGGGGAGGGAAGGCTACACCTTC
>TRBD1|few|TRBJ1-1|TRBV4-1
CASSLWTGTSTEAFF
TGCGCCAGCAGCCTCTGGACAGGAACCTCCACTGAAGCTTTCTTT
>.|few|TRBJ1-1|TRBV7-9
CASSSVRAEAFF
TGTGCCAGCAGCTCCGTCAGGGCTGAAGCTTTCTTT
>.|.|TRBJ1-6|TRBV6-1
CASSEKGPSSYNSPLHF
TGTGCCAGCAGTGAAAAAGGGCCTAGCTCCTATAATTCACCCCTCCACTTT
>.|.|TRBJ1-6|TRBV6-2/TRBV6-3
CASSRTGPYNSPLHF
TGTGCCAGCTCCAGGACCGGGCCCTATAATTCACCCCTCCACTTT
>.|few|TRBJ2-3|TRBV27
CASSLTAVDTQYF
TGTGCCAGCAGTTTAACAGCGGTAGATACGCAGTATTTT
>.|.|TRBJ2-2|TRBV7-3
CASSLIRQKNTGELFF
TGTGCCAGCAGCCTCATTCGACAGAAAAACACCGGGGAGCTGTTTTTT